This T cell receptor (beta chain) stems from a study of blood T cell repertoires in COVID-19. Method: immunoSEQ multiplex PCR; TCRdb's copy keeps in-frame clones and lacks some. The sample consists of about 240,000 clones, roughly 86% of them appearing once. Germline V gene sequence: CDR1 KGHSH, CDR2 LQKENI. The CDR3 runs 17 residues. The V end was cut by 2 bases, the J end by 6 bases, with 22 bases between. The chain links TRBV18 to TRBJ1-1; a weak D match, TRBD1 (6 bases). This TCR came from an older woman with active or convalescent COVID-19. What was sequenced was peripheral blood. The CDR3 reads CASSPFQYEQGRAEAFF. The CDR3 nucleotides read TGTGCCAGCTCACCATTCCAATATGAACAGGGTCGGGCTGAAGCTTTCTTT.